The rows below give T cell receptor beta chains drawn from one sample of a study of graft-versus-host responses after intestinal transplantation. Antigens of these TCRs are unknown. Profiled with immunoSEQ multiplex PCR; TCRdb holds only in-frame clones, not every one. The table has 100,000 or so clones, around 90% seen once. The material was unstimulated CD4+ T cells sorted from spleen or lymph node cells, obtained before intestinal transplant. The receptors here all came from a human donor who received an intestinal transplant. The CDR3 runs from the conserved cysteine through the conserved F or W. A D gene is named only where the DNA matches it firmly. Size values are once, few and many counts, or a class for expanded clones, and some rows have none.

D	size	V	J	CDR3	DNA
.	.	TRBV5-5	TRBJ1-4	CASSSTTTNEKLFF	TGTGCCAGCAGCTCGACAACAACTAATGAAAAACTGTTTTTT
TRBD2	.	TRBV7-9	TRBJ2-5	CASSLATSRAAAQYF	TGTGCCAGCAGCTTAGCGACTAGCCGAGCCGCGGCCCAGTACTTC
TRBD2	.	TRBV6-1	TRBJ2-2	CASRRGLADGELFF	TGTGCCAGCAGGAGGGGACTAGCGGATGGGGAGCTGTTTTTT
.	once	TRBV19	TRBJ2-2	CASSTPPGTGELFF	TGTGCCAGTAGTACCCCCCCAGGTACCGGGGAGCTGTTTTTT
.	.	TRBV28	TRBJ1-2	CASSSRDYGYTF	TGTGCCAGCAGTTCACGGGATTATGGCTACACCTTC
.	once	TRBV11-3	TRBJ2-3	CASSSTGIWYADTQYF	TGTGCCAGCAGCTCTACAGGGATATGGTATGCAGATACGCAGTATTTT
TRBD1	.	TRBV6-6	TRBJ1-1	CASSSPGQGAFTEAFF	TGTGCCAGCAGTTCCCCGGGACAGGGGGCATTCACTGAAGCTTTCTTT
TRBD1	.	TRBV7-9	TRBJ2-2	CASSSTGATGELFF	TGTGCCAGCAGCTCGACAGGGGCCACCGGGGAGCTGTTTTTT
.	.	TRBV12-5	TRBJ1-1	CASGSGTEAFF	TGTGCTAGTGGTTCGGGGACTGAAGCTTTCTTT
TRBD1	.	TRBV18	TRBJ1-5	CASSRQGANQPQHF	TGTGCCAGCTCACGACAGGGCGCTAATCAGCCCCAGCATTTT
.	once	TRBV18	TRBJ1-5	CASSPSGGNQPQHF	TGTGCCAGCTCACCATCGGGGGGGAATCAGCCCCAGCATTTT
.	.	TRBV5-6	TRBJ2-5	CASSSTSSRKLRETQYF	TGTGCCAGCAGCTCGACTAGTAGTCGGAAACTCCGTGAGACCCAGTACTTC
TRBD1	.	TRBV2	TRBJ2-1	CASTPGGSEFF	TGTGCCAGCACCCCAGGGGGCAGCGAGTTCTTC
TRBD2	.	TRBV28	TRBJ2-1	CASSWGLVPTSEQFF	TGTGCCAGCAGTTGGGGACTAGTCCCTACTTCCGAGCAGTTCTTC
TRBD1	once	TRBV29-1	TRBJ1-2	CSVERDRGGGYTF	TGCAGCGTTGAAAGGGACAGGGGGGGCGGCTACACCTTC
.	.	TRBV7-3	TRBJ2-3	CASSLRETSTDTQYF	TGTGCCAGCAGCTTACGGGAAACTAGCACAGATACGCAGTATTTT
.	.	TRBV5-4	TRBJ1-1	CASSLKLGGDTEAFF	TGTGCCAGCAGCTTGAAACTGGGCGGGGACACTGAAGCTTTCTTT
TRBD1	.	TRBV5-8	TRBJ2-5	CASSSGQGAFETQYF	TGTGCCAGCAGCTCAGGACAGGGGGCCTTTGAGACCCAGTACTTC
.	.	TRBV10-2	TRBJ2-7	CASSEWSSVHYEQYF	TGCGCCAGCAGTGAGTGGTCTAGCGTACACTACGAGCAGTACTTC
TRBD1	.	TRBV28	TRBJ1-5	CASSIPQGAIQPQHF	TGTGCCAGCAGCATACCTCAGGGGGCCATTCAGCCCCAGCATTTT
.	.	TRBV25-1	TRBJ1-1	CASSESQGTPDTEAFF	TGTGCCAGCAGTGAATCTCAGGGAACCCCTGACACTGAAGCTTTCTTT
.	.	TRBV19	TRBJ1-1	CASSSAGVANTEAFF	TGTGCCAGTAGTTCGGCGGGGGTTGCGAACACTGAAGCTTTCTTT
.	once	TRBV4-2	TRBJ2-7	CASSQDEGGAYEQYF	TGTGCCAGCAGCCAAGATGAAGGCGGGGCCTACGAGCAGTACTTC
TRBD1	.	TRBV7-8	TRBJ2-4	CASSRRGPGLKNIQYF	TGTGCCAGCAGCCGCAGGGGGCCGGGACTTAAAAACATTCAGTACTTC
.	.	TRBV7-9	TRBJ2-3	CASSDLGGYTDTQYF	TGTGCCAGCAGCGACCTTGGGGGCTACACAGATACGCAGTATTTT
TRBD2	.	TRBV4-3	TRBJ2-3	CASSQGIAGGGTDTQYF	TGCGCCAGCAGCCAAGGAATAGCGGGGGGCGGCACAGATACGCAGTATTTT
.	.	TRBV5-5	TRBJ1-2	CASSLGGRGYGYTF	TGTGCCAGCAGCTTGGGGGGGCGGGGGTATGGCTACACCTTC
.	.	TRBV29-1	TRBJ2-7	CSVVSGPGFEQYF	TGCAGCGTTGTCTCAGGTCCAGGGTTTGAGCAGTACTTC
.	.	TRBV7-8	TRBJ2-3	CASSQQRSTDTQYF	TGTGCCAGCAGCCAACAGAGATCCACAGATACGCAGTATTTT